Listed here are 12 T cell receptor beta chains from one sample, sequenced in a study of T-cell reconstitution after alpha-beta-depleted transplantation in children. The TCRbeta library incorporated unique molecular identifiers. Using its own MiXCR run on the PCR reads, TCRdb lists one record per CDR3 protein. The data hold 500,000 or so distinct CDR3 sequences, with approximately 32% observed a single time. Sequences were derived from PBMCs from the stem cell graft donor, sampled from the stem cell graft. These receptors all come from a human donor who donated a stem cell graft to a child with aplastic anemia.

The chain couples TRBV18 to TRBJ1-1; no reliable D call. Trimming pared 1 base from V and 3 bases from J, leaving 15 bases between. In germline, CDR1 is KGHSH, CDR2 LQKENI. This CDR3 has 16 amino acids. DNA of the CDR3: TGTGCCAGCTCACCACTCATGTTCCAGGAGCACACTGAAGCTTTCTTT. This gives the protein CASSPLMFQEHTEAFF. Together with reference TRBV18 and TRBJ1-1, the CDR3 gives the full variable domain: NAGVMQNPRHLVRRRGQEARLRCSPMKGHSHVYWYRQLPEEGLKFMVYLQKENIIDESGMPKERFSAEFPKEGPSILRIQQVVRGDSAAYFCASSPLMFQEHTEAFFGQGTRLTVV.

In the case of this clonotype: One end of the junction does not line up with germline, which may come from a read error. The chain carries TRBV28 and TRBJ2-6, with D perhaps TRBD1 (5 bases). The CDR3 totals 12 residues. Germline values: CDR1 MDHEN, CDR2 SYDVKM. The chain's CDR3 is CASRSGANGLTF. The CDR3 nucleotides read TGTGCCAGCAGATCTGGGGCCAACGGCCTGACTTTC.

The chain joins TRBV5-5 to TRBJ2-7; 7 bases are a match to TRBD1. This CDR3 spans 15 amino acids. The trim removed 0 bases at V and 2 bases at J, leaving 5 bases unmatched. Germline V gives CDR1 SGHKS, CDR2 YYEKEE (reference sequence). The CDR3: CASSLASDRPYEQYV. The CDR3 DNA sequence: TGTGCCAGCAGCTTGGCCTCGGACAGGCCCTACGAGCAGTACGTC.

The V and J genes are TRBV9 and TRBJ2-1; D not resolved. Germline CDR1 and CDR2: SGDLS and YYNGEE. The CDR3 has 13 amino acids. Trimming shortened V by 3 bases and J by 10 bases, and 14 bases separated the two germline ends. CDR3 sequence (DNA): TGTGCCAGCAGCGAGGGATCGGTGCTGGAGCAGTTCTTC. Translation: CASSEGSVLEQFF.

This clonotype was found a few times. This rearrangement joins TRBV28 to TRBJ2-1; 9 bases fit TRBD1. CDR3 length: 15 amino acids. CDR1 and CDR2 from the germline V gene are MDHEN and SYDVKM. With 10 bases clipped from V and 3 bases from J, the junction kept 10 bases outside the gene matches. This chain's CDR3 is CAINPTGQGYNEQFF. The CDR3, as DNA: TGTGCCATCAATCCGACGGGACAGGGCTACAATGAGCAGTTCTTC.

This clonotype was recorded a few times. The gene calls are TRBV7-3 and TRBJ2-1; the match to TRBD1 covers 8 bases. After removal of 3 bases from V and 4 bases from J, the junction contained 14 bases not matched to a gene. The CDR3 has 18 residues. Germline-derived CDR1 and CDR2 are SGHTA and FQGTGA. CDR3 in amino acids: CASSLSPTGGVMYNEQFF. The CDR3 region has the DNA TGTGCCAGCAGCTTGAGTCCCACAGGGGGAGTCATGTACAATGAGCAGTTCTTC.

CDR3 sequence reads: CASSLVGQGNIQYF. The DNA of the CDR3 is TGTGCCAGCAGCTTAGTAGGACAGGGGAACATTCAGTACTTC. This chain uses TRBV7-9 with TRBJ2-4, with 9 nucleotides matching TRBD1. The ends lost 1 base at V and 7 bases at J; junction bases unmatched: 2. Germline values: CDR1 SEHNR, CDR2 FQNEAQ (reference sequence). The CDR3 runs to 14 residues.

The rearrangement uses TRBV6-1 and TRBJ1-6, with D tentatively TRBD1 (5 bases). Trimming shortened V by 5 bases and J by 13 bases, and 18 bases separated the two germline ends. The CDR3 is made up of 14 amino acids. Germline V CDR1 and CDR2: MNHNS, SASEGT. This CDR3 reads CASSPLAGEVPLHF. The CDR3, as DNA: TGTGCCAGCAGTCCCCTGGCGGGGGAGGTTCCCCTCCACTTT.

This sequence joins TRBV7-2 and TRBJ2-2; TRBD1 might be the D (5 bases). This CDR3 region has 15 residues. Germline CDR1 reads SGHTA; CDR2 reads FQGNSA. Trimming removed 5 bases from V and 7 bases from J, with 17 bases in between. In nucleotides, the CDR3 is TGTGCCAGCAGCCCCAACCGAGCCCAGGGCGGGGAGCTGTTTTTT. It yields the protein CASSPNRAQGGELFF.

This clonotype was observed a handful of times. The chain carries TRBV29-1 and TRBJ2-1, with TRBD2 matching 7 bases. The CDR3 totals 14 residues. J gave up 0 bases and V 7 bases, and 6 bases lay outside the gene matches. Germline CDR1 and CDR2: SQVTM and ANQGSEA. As DNA, the CDR3 is TGCAGCGCTGGGACTATCATCTCCTACAATGAGCAGTTCTTC. It specifies CSAGTIISYNEQFF.

This chain joins TRBV7-2 and TRBJ1-6; weak D call: TRBD1 (5 bases). Trimming pared 8 bases from V and 6 bases from J, leaving 14 bases between. The CDR3 has 14 amino acids. The V gene's germline CDR1 is SGHTA and CDR2 FQGNSA. CDR3 loop: CASCVWGINSPLHF. Written as DNA, the CDR3 is TGTGCCAGCTGCGTCTGGGGGATTAATTCACCCCTCCACTTT.

The chain employs TRBV6-1 and TRBJ2-7, with D possibly TRBD1 on 5 matching bases. The CDR3 has 12 residues. The V gene lost 3 bases and the J gene lost 5 bases, with 8 bases spanning the gap. The germline V gene has CDR1 MNHNS and CDR2 SASEGT. CDR3 residues: CASSETVHEQYV. The CDR3 DNA sequence: TGTGCCAGCAGTGAGACAGTCCACGAGCAGTACGTC.